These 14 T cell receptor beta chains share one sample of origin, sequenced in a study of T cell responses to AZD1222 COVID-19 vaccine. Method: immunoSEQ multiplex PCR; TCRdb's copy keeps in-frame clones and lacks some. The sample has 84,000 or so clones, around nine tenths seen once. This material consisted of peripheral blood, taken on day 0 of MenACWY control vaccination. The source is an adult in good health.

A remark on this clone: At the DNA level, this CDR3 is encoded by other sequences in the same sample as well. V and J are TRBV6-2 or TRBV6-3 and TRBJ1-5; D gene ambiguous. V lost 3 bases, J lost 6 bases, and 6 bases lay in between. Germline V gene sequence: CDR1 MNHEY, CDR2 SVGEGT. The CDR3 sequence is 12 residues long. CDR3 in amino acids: CASSYIGQPQHF. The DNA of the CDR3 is TGTGCCAGCAGTTATATCGGTCAGCCCCAGCATTTT.

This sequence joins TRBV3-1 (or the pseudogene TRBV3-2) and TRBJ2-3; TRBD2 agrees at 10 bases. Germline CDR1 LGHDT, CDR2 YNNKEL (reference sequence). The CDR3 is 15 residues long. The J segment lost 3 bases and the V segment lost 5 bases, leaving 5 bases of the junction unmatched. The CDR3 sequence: CASSAQRGGTDTQYF. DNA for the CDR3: TGTGCCAGCAGCGCCCAGCGGGGGGGTACAGATACGCAGTATTTT.

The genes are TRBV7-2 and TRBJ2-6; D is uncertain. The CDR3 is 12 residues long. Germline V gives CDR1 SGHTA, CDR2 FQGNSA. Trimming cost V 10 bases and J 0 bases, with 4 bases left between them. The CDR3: CATGSGANVLTF. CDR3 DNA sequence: TGTGCCACCGGCTCTGGGGCCAACGTCCTGACTTTC.

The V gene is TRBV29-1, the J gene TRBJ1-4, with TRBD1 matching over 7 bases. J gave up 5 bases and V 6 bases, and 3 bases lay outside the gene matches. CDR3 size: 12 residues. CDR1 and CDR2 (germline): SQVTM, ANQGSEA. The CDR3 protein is CSVRQGNEKLFF. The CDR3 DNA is TGCAGCGTACGACAGGGAAATGAAAAACTGTTTTTT.

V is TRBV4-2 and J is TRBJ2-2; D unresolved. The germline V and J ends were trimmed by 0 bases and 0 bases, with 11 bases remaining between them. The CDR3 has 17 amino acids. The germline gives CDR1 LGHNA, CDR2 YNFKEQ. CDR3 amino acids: CASSQDITSANTGELFF. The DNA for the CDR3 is TGTGCCAGCAGCCAAGATATAACTTCGGCGAACACCGGGGAGCTGTTTTTT.

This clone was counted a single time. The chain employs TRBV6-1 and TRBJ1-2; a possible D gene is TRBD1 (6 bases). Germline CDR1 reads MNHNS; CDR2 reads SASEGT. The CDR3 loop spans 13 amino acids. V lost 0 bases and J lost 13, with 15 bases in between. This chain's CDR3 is CASSEALRGLRTF. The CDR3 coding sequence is TGTGCCAGCAGTGAAGCGCTTCGGGGGCTCCGCACCTTC.

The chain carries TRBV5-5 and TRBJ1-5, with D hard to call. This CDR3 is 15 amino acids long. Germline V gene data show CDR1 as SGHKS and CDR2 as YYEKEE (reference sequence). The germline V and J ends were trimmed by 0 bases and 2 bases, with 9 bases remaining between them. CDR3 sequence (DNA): TGTGCCAGCAGCTTGGACCCAGGAGGCAATCAGCCCCAGCATTTT. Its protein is CASSLDPGGNQPQHF.

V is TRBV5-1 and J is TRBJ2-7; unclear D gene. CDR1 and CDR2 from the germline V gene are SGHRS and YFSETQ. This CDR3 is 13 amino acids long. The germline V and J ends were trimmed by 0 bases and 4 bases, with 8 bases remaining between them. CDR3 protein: CASSLDETYEQYF. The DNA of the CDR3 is TGCGCCAGCAGCTTGGACGAGACTTACGAGCAGTACTTC.

CDR3 amino acids: CASSQRWTDTQYF. CDR3 DNA: TGTGCCAGCAGTCAGAGATGGACAGATACGCAGTATTTT. This rearrangement joins TRBV27 to TRBJ2-3; unclear D gene. CDR1 and CDR2 (germline): MNHEY, SMNVEV (reference sequence). The V gene lost 5 bases and the J gene lost 3 bases, with 9 bases spanning the gap. This CDR3 contains 13 residues.

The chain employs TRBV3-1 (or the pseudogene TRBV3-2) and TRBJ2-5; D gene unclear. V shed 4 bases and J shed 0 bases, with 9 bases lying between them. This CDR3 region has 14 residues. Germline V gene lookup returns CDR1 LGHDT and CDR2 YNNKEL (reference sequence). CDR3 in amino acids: CASSPRTHQETQYF. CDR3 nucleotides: TGTGCCAGCAGCCCAAGGACCCACCAAGAGACCCAGTACTTC.

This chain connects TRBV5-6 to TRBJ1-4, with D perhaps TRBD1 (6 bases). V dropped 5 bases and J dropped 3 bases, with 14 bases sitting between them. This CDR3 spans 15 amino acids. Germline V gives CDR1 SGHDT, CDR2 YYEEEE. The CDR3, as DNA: TGTGCCAGCAGTAAAACAGGGCGGGCTAATGAAAAACTGTTTTTT. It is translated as CASSKTGRANEKLFF.

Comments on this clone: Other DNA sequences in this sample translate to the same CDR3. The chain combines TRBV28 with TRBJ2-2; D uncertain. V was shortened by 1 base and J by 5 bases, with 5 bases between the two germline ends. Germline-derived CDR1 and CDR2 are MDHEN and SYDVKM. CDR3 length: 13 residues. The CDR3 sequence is CASSLFGTGELFF. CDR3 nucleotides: TGTGCCAGCAGTTTATTTGGAACCGGGGAGCTGTTTTTT. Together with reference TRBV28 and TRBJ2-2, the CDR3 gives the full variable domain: DVKVTQSSRYLVKRTGEKVFLECVQDMDHENMFWYRQDPGLGLRLIYFSYDVKMKEKGDIPEGYSVSREKKERFSLILESASTNQTSMYLCASSLFGTGELFFGEGSRLTVL.

CDR3: CASSTNRDRRRPLHF. CDR3 DNA: TGTGCCAGCAGTACGAACCGGGACAGGCGGCGGCCCCTCCACTTT. The gene calls are TRBV28 and TRBJ1-6; 8 bases match TRBD1. The germline gives CDR1 MDHEN, CDR2 SYDVKM. J was trimmed by 13 bases and V by 5 bases; bases with no gene match: 13. The CDR3 extends over 15 amino acids.

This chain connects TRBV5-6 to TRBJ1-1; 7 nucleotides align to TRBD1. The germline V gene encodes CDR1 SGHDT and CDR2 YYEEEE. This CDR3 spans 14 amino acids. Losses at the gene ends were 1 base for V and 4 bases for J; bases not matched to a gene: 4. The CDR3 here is CASSLTGVGTEAFF. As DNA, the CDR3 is TGTGCCAGCAGCTTGACAGGGGTAGGCACTGAAGCTTTCTTT. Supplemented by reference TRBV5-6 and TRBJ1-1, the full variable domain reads DAGVTQSPTHLIKTRGQQVTLRCSPKSGHDTVSWYQQALGQGPQFIFQYYEEEERQRGNFPDRFSGHQFPNYSSELNVNALLLGDSALYLCASSLTGVGTEAFFGQGTRLTVV.